The entry below describes one T cell receptor beta chain. These data originate in a study of HIV-infected patients and healthy controls. MiXCR was run by TCRdb on the 5' RACE reads, yielding one entry per CDR3 protein. This sample has 70,000 or so distinct CDR3 sequences, with approximately 16% found just once. The TCR comes from a human donor in good health. The sequencing input was CD4+ T cells from blood.

CDR3 residues: CASSLPGQGIKQYF. Written as DNA, the CDR3 is TGTGCCAGCAGCTTGCCGGGACAGGGAATTAAGCAGTACTTC. The V gene is TRBV5-8, the J gene TRBJ2-7; 9 bases line up with TRBD1. This CDR3 has 14 residues. Germline loops: CDR1 SGHTS, CDR2 YDEGEE. V lost 1 base and J lost 8; bases outside the gene matches: 7.